These T cell receptor beta chains were read from a single sample in a study of blood T cell repertoires in COVID-19. Repertoires were generated with immunoSEQ multiplex PCR, while TCRdb's copy carries only in-frame clones and drops some. The table shows more than 200,000 clones, with under 90% occurring only once. Specimen: peripheral blood. The receptors shown here come from a man between 60 and 70 years old with acute or convalescent COVID-19. The CDR3 runs from the conserved cysteine through the conserved F or W. A D gene is named only where the DNA matches it firmly. The size field is filled for only some rows; it gives once, few, many or a size class.

TRBD1	TRBV3-1/TRBV3-2	-	TRBJ1-2	TGTGCCAGCAGCCAGGGGACAGGGTCTACCTATGGCTACACCTTC	CASSQGTGSTYGYTF
-	TRBV21-1	-	TRBJ1-1	TGTGCCAGCAGCAAAGGGGGCGGCGGACACACTGAAGCTTTCTTT	CASSKGGGGHTEAFF
TRBD1	TRBV5-3	-	TRBJ1-6	TGTGCCAGAAGCGAGGGACAGGGGGACTATAATTCACCCCTCCACTTT	CARSEGQGDYNSPLHF
-	TRBV15	few	TRBJ1-5	TGTGCCACCAGCAGTTACAGGTACCTTAATCAGCCCCAGCATTTT	CATSSYRYLNQPQHF
TRBD2	TRBV7-9	few	TRBJ2-1	TGTGCCAGCAGCCCCCCTGGACTAGCGGGAGTTGAGCAGTTCTTC	CASSPPGLAGVEQFF
-	TRBV5-1	-	TRBJ2-2	TGCGCCAGCAGCACCCCAGGGGACACCGGGGAGCTGTTTTTT	CASSTPGDTGELFF
-	TRBV3-1/TRBV3-2	once	TRBJ1-1	TGTGCCAGCAGCTCTCGTTATTCGAACACTGAAGCTTTCTTT	CASSSRYSNTEAFF
-	TRBV21-1	few	TRBJ1-4	TGTGCCAGCAGCAGTTCCCACACGGGGGGTCAAGGAAATGAAAAACTGTTTTTT	CASSSSHTGGQGNEKLFF
TRBD1	TRBV7-2	-	TRBJ2-5	TGTGCCAGCACAAGGGACAGGGGATGGGAGACCCAGTACTTC	CASTRDRGWETQYF
-	TRBV7-2	-	TRBJ2-3	TGTGCCAGCAGCTTACAGAGCGGCCGCACAGATACGCAGTATTTT	CASSLQSGRTDTQYF